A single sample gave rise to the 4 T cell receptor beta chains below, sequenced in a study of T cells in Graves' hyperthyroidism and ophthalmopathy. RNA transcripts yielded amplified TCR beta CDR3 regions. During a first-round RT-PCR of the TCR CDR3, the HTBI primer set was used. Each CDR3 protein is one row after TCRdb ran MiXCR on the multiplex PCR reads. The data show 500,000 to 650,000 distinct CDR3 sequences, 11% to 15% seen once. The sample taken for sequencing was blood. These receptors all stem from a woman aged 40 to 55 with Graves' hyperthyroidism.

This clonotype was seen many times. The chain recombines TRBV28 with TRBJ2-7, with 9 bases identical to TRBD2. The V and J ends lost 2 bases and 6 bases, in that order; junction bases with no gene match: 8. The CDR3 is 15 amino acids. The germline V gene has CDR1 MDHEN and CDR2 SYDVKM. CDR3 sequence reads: CASSLVGLARSEQYF. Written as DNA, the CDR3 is TGTGCCAGCAGTTTAGTCGGACTAGCGCGCTCCGAGCAGTACTTC.

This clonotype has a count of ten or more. The DNA of the CDR3 is TGCAGTGCTAGACAACCGGGACTAATCCATGAGCAGTTCTTC. This sequence encodes CSARQPGLIHEQFF. This chain joins TRBV20-1 and TRBJ2-1; 7 positions match TRBD2. V shed 2 bases, J shed 8 bases, and the junction held 9 bases outside the gene matches. Looked up from germline, CDR1 is DFQATT and CDR2 is SNEGSKA (reference sequence). The CDR3 runs 14 residues.

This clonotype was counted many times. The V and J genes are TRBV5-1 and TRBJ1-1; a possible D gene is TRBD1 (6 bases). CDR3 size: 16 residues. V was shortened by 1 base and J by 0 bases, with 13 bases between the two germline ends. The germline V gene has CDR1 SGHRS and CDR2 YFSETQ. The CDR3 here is CASSLPNTGMNTEAFF. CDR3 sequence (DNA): TGCGCCAGCAGCTTGCCCAACACAGGGATGAACACTGAAGCTTTCTTT. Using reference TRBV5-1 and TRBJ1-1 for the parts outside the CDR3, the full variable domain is KAGVTQTPRYLIKTRGQQVTLSCSPISGHRSVSWYQQTPGQGLQFLFEYFSETQRNKGNFPGRFSGRQFSNSRSEMNVSTLELGDSALYLCASSLPNTGMNTEAFFGQGTRLTVV.

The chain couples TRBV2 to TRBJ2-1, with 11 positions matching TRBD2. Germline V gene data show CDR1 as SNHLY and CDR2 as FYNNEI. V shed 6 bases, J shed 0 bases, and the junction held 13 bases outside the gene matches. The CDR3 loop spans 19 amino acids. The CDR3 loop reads CASSRMGLAALSSYNEQFF. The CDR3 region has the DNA TGTGCCAGCAGCAGGATGGGACTAGCGGCCCTGAGCTCCTACAATGAGCAGTTCTTC.